Below, 5 T cell receptor beta chains from the same sample are listed, as sequenced in a study of post-analysis software for immune sequencing data (dated by TCRdb to about 2015). General study outcomes and caveats: A few TRBV segments, including TRBV5-6, TRBV5-1 and TRBV20-1, were significantly more frequent in patients than controls.

The receptor library was made with PCR. TCRdb lists the instrument as Illumina HiSeq 2500. Unique molecular identifiers were incorporated into TCR beta cDNA libraries to reduce PCR and sequencing biases. TCRdb reprocessing: public reads trimmed at Q25 with fastp, clones called with MiXCR, in-frame beta chains kept. All rows with the same CDR3 protein become a single entry with the most common DNA and genes. This sample has some 690,000 distinct CDR3 sequences in its table, and 25% to 30% of those were observed once. The ten largest clones represent about 0.5% of the sample. These receptors lack a known antigen. Sequencing was performed on blood. These receptors all come from a girl between 5 and 17 years old with multiple sclerosis.

This chain connects TRBV6-1 to TRBJ1-5; D call uncertain. The CDR3 consists of 13 residues. Germline values: CDR1 MNHNS, CDR2 SASEGT. Trimming pared 6 bases from V and 4 bases from J, leaving 10 bases between. The CDR3 region has the DNA TGTGCCAGCAGCGCCAATTGGAATCAGCCCCAGCATTTT. Its protein product is CASSANWNQPQHF.

The chain has TRBV27 and TRBJ2-5; 10 bases match TRBD2. Germline loops: CDR1 MNHEY, CDR2 SMNVEV (reference sequence). The CDR3 is made up of 15 amino acids. After removal of 7 bases from V and 6 bases from J, the junction contained 11 bases not matched to a gene. In nucleotides, the CDR3 is TGTGCCAGCAACCCCTCTAGCGGGAGTTGGAAGACCCAGTACTTC. Encoded protein: CASNPSSGSWKTQYF.

This clonotype was found a few times. J is TRBJ2-4 and V is TRBV2; no clear D gene. V lost 4 bases and J 3 bases, leaving 7 bases between the germline ends. The CDR3 runs to 13 residues. Germline values: CDR1 SNHLY, CDR2 FYNNEI. The CDR3 region is CASSVGIKNIQYF. The CDR3 DNA follows: TGTGCCAGCAGTGTGGGAATCAAAAACATTCAGTACTTC. The entire variable domain, with the rest obtained from reference TRBV2 and TRBJ2-4, is as follows: EPEVTQTPSHQVTQMGQEVILRCVPISNHLYFYWYRQILGQKVEFLVSFYNNEISEKSEIFDDQFSVERPDGSNFTLKIRSTKLEDSAMYFCASSVGIKNIQYFGAGTRLSVL.

This clonotype was seen only a few times. V is TRBV6-6 and J is TRBJ2-2, with unresolved D. The CDR3 totals 17 residues. Germline V gives CDR1 MNHNY, CDR2 SVGAGI (reference sequence). Trimming removed 0 bases from V and 2 bases from J, with 13 bases in between. The CDR3, as DNA: TGTGCCAGCAGTTACTCTAAGGTCAGAGTAAACACCGGGGAGCTGTTTTTT. Protein sequence: CASSYSKVRVNTGELFF.

The sample holds a few counts of this clonotype. The genes are TRBV5-1 and TRBJ1-1; a weak D match, TRBD1 (5 bases). Trimming left V 4 bases short and J 2 bases short, with 18 bases between. The CDR3 spans 16 residues. Germline CDR1 SGHRS, CDR2 YFSETQ. The CDR3 DNA is TGCGCCAGCAGCCTTCCGACAGACTCGGTAAACACTGAAGCTTTCTTT. It specifies CASSLPTDSVNTEAFF. Full variable domain (outside the CDR3, taken from reference TRBV5-1 and TRBJ1-1): KAGVTQTPRYLIKTRGQQVTLSCSPISGHRSVSWYQQTPGQGLQFLFEYFSETQRNKGNFPGRFSGRQFSNSRSEMNVSTLELGDSALYLCASSLPTDSVNTEAFFGQGTRLTVV.